The rows below give T cell receptor beta chains drawn from one sample of a study of blood T cell repertoires in COVID-19. Clones were sequenced by immunoSEQ multiplex PCR, and TCRdb holds only the in-frame ones, with some missing. The table lists some 120,000 clones, roughly 69% of them singletons. The sample was peripheral blood. The receptors originated from a woman between 65 and 79 years old with acute or convalescent COVID-19. Both conserved end residues are part of each CDR3. Fields, in order: clone size, D gene, J gene, V gene, CDR3 protein, CDR3 DNA. A D gene is named only where the DNA matches it firmly. Size values are once, few and many counts, or a class for expanded clones, and some rows have none.

abundance: once
d_gene: TRBD1
j_gene: TRBJ1-1
v_gene: TRBV4-1
CDR3aa: CASSPRGTATEAFF
CDR3nt: TGCGCCAGCAGCCCAAGGGGGACAGCCACTGAAGCTTTCTTT

abundance: NA
d_gene: TRBD1
j_gene: TRBJ1-5
v_gene: TRBV6-6
CDR3aa: CASSYSGTGTDQPQHF
CDR3nt: TGTGCCAGCAGTTACTCCGGGACAGGGACGGATCAGCCCCAGCATTTT

abundance: NA
d_gene: TRBD2
j_gene: TRBJ2-5
v_gene: TRBV11-2
CDR3aa: CASSLGWASGGAHQETQYF
CDR3nt: TGTGCCAGCAGCTTAGGATGGGCTAGCGGGGGGGCCCACCAAGAGACCCAGTACTTC

abundance: few
d_gene: NA
j_gene: TRBJ2-4
v_gene: TRBV5-1
CDR3aa: CASSLELARDIQYF
CDR3nt: TGCGCCAGCAGCTTGGAACTGGCGAGGGACATTCAGTACTTC

abundance: NA
d_gene: NA
j_gene: TRBJ1-1
v_gene: TRBV5-1
CDR3aa: CASSFQGGMNTEAFF
CDR3nt: TGCGCCAGCAGCTTTCAGGGAGGGATGAACACTGAAGCTTTCTTT

abundance: NA
d_gene: TRBD2
j_gene: TRBJ2-3
v_gene: TRBV4-1
CDR3aa: CASSPLERGGNTQYF
CDR3nt: TGCGCCAGCAGCCCATTAGAGCGGGGCGGGAATACGCAGTATTTT

abundance: NA
d_gene: TRBD1
j_gene: TRBJ2-3
v_gene: TRBV6-1
CDR3aa: CASSESLQGFDTQYF
CDR3nt: TGTGCCAGCAGTGAAAGTCTACAGGGGTTTGATACGCAGTATTTT

abundance: NA
d_gene: NA
j_gene: TRBJ1-2
v_gene: TRBV2
CDR3aa: CASSEVMQGVYGYTF
CDR3nt: TGTGCCAGCAGTGAAGTAATGCAGGGCGTCTATGGCTACACCTTC

abundance: NA
d_gene: NA
j_gene: TRBJ1-1
v_gene: TRBV6-5
CDR3aa: CASSTPPGNTEAFF
CDR3nt: TGTGCCAGCAGCACTCCCCCGGGGAACACTGAAGCTTTCTTT

abundance: few
d_gene: NA
j_gene: TRBJ1-6
v_gene: TRBV12-3/TRBV12-4
CDR3aa: CASSLKRGSPLHF
CDR3nt: TGTGCCAGCAGTTTGAAGCGGGGTTCACCCCTCCACTTT

abundance: NA
d_gene: NA
j_gene: TRBJ1-4
v_gene: TRBV6-2/TRBV6-3
CDR3aa: CASSYSPGASTNEKLFF
CDR3nt: TGTGCCAGCAGTTACTCGCCAGGGGCCTCAACTAATGAAAAACTGTTTTTT

abundance: NA
d_gene: NA
j_gene: TRBJ1-3
v_gene: TRBV28
CDR3aa: CASSPPGHGNTIYF
CDR3nt: TGTGCCAGCAGTCCACCGGGACACGGAAACACCATATATTTT

abundance: NA
d_gene: TRBD1
j_gene: TRBJ1-3
v_gene: TRBV5-4
CDR3aa: CASSPGGGQGRRNTIYF
CDR3nt: TGTGCCAGCAGCCCCGGGGGCGGACAGGGAAGAAGAAACACCATATATTTT

abundance: NA
d_gene: NA
j_gene: TRBJ2-7
v_gene: TRBV3-1/TRBV3-2
CDR3aa: CASSQDIGNEQYF
CDR3nt: TGTGCCAGCAGCCAAGATATCGGGAACGAGCAGTACTTC

abundance: NA
d_gene: NA
j_gene: TRBJ2-5
v_gene: TRBV7-9
CDR3aa: CASSFRRPGETQYF
CDR3nt: TGTGCCAGCAGCTTCAGGAGGCCCGGGGAGACCCAGTACTTC

abundance: NA
d_gene: NA
j_gene: TRBJ1-3
v_gene: TRBV19
CDR3aa: CASRITQYSGNTIYF
CDR3nt: TGTGCCAGTAGGATCACACAGTACTCTGGAAACACCATATATTTT

abundance: once
d_gene: NA
j_gene: TRBJ2-2
v_gene: TRBV7-2
CDR3aa: CASRRGPGELFF
CDR3nt: TGTGCCAGCAGGAGAGGGCCCGGGGAGCTGTTTTTT

abundance: NA
d_gene: NA
j_gene: TRBJ2-2
v_gene: TRBV28
CDR3aa: CASRLPTSGELFF
CDR3nt: TGTGCCAGCAGACTACCAACCAGCGGGGAGCTGTTTTTT

abundance: NA
d_gene: TRBD2
j_gene: TRBJ2-1
v_gene: TRBV5-1
CDR3aa: CASSRTSGSNNEQFF
CDR3nt: TGCGCCAGCAGCCGGACTAGCGGGAGTAACAATGAGCAGTTCTTC

abundance: NA
d_gene: TRBD1
j_gene: TRBJ1-2
v_gene: TRBV2
CDR3aa: CASSAKTGVYGYTF
CDR3nt: TGTGCCAGCAGTGCCAAGACAGGGGTCTATGGCTACACCTTC

abundance: NA
d_gene: NA
j_gene: TRBJ1-2
v_gene: TRBV25-1
CDR3aa: CASSGWGATNYGYTF
CDR3nt: TGTGCCAGCAGTGGCTGGGGCGCTACTAACTATGGCTACACCTTC

abundance: many
d_gene: TRBD1
j_gene: TRBJ2-7
v_gene: TRBV30
CDR3aa: CAWGTGVSYEQYF
CDR3nt: TGTGCCTGGGGTACAGGGGTATCCTACGAGCAGTACTTC

abundance: NA
d_gene: TRBD1
j_gene: TRBJ2-2
v_gene: TRBV29-1
CDR3aa: CSAGQGTGELFF
CDR3nt: TGCAGCGCGGGACAGGGGACCGGGGAGCTGTTTTTT

abundance: NA
d_gene: NA
j_gene: TRBJ2-7
v_gene: TRBV5-5
CDR3aa: CASSGAYEQYF
CDR3nt: TGTGCCAGCAGTGGGGCGTACGAGCAGTACTTC

abundance: NA
d_gene: NA
j_gene: TRBJ1-1
v_gene: TRBV5-1
CDR3aa: CASSLIGGADTEAFF
CDR3nt: TGCGCCAGCAGCCTCATCGGGGGGGCGGACACTGAAGCTTTCTTT

abundance: few
d_gene: NA
j_gene: TRBJ1-1
v_gene: TRBV12-5
CDR3aa: CASGLGQPWTEAFF
CDR3nt: TGTGCTAGTGGTTTGGGACAACCTTGGACTGAAGCTTTCTTT

abundance: NA
d_gene: TRBD1
j_gene: TRBJ2-1
v_gene: TRBV15
CDR3aa: CATSPDGRTGYNEQFF
CDR3nt: TGTGCCACCAGCCCTGACGGCCGGACAGGGTACAATGAGCAGTTCTTC

abundance: many
d_gene: NA
j_gene: TRBJ1-5
v_gene: TRBV10-1
CDR3aa: CASSREELTYNQPQHF
CDR3nt: TGCGCCAGCAGTAGGGAGGAGCTGACATACAATCAGCCCCAGCATTTT

abundance: NA
d_gene: NA
j_gene: TRBJ2-7
v_gene: TRBV14
CDR3aa: CASSQDLDSYEQYF
CDR3nt: TGTGCCAGCAGCCAAGACCTCGACTCGTACGAGCAGTACTTC

abundance: few
d_gene: NA
j_gene: TRBJ1-2
v_gene: TRBV6-6
CDR3aa: CASSYFLEAARDGYTF
CDR3nt: TGTGCCAGCAGTTACTTCCTCGAGGCAGCGAGGGATGGCTACACCTTC

abundance: NA
d_gene: NA
j_gene: TRBJ2-2
v_gene: TRBV30
CDR3aa: CAWSGGSAGELFF
CDR3nt: TGTGCCTGGAGCGGCGGCAGTGCCGGGGAGCTGTTTTTT

abundance: NA
d_gene: TRBD1
j_gene: TRBJ2-5
v_gene: TRBV7-9
CDR3aa: CASSTATGARQETQYF
CDR3nt: TGTGCCAGCAGCACAGCGACAGGGGCGCGTCAAGAGACCCAGTACTTC

abundance: once
d_gene: NA
j_gene: TRBJ2-3
v_gene: TRBV5-6
CDR3aa: CASSTGGWADTQYF
CDR3nt: TGTGCCAGCAGCACGGGGGGCTGGGCAGATACGCAGTATTTT

abundance: NA
d_gene: NA
j_gene: TRBJ1-4
v_gene: TRBV29-1
CDR3aa: CSAGGADTNEKLFF
CDR3nt: TGCAGCGCGGGAGGGGCGGATACTAATGAAAAACTGTTTTTT

abundance: many
d_gene: TRBD1
j_gene: TRBJ2-2
v_gene: TRBV7-3
CDR3aa: CASSEQGAVTGELFF
CDR3nt: TGTGCCAGCAGCGAACAGGGGGCTGTAACCGGGGAGCTGTTTTTT

abundance: NA
d_gene: TRBD1
j_gene: TRBJ1-2
v_gene: TRBV9
CDR3aa: CASSARQGIYGYTF
CDR3nt: TGTGCCAGCAGCGCCCGACAGGGAATCTATGGCTACACCTTC

abundance: NA
d_gene: TRBD1
j_gene: TRBJ1-2
v_gene: TRBV9
CDR3aa: CASSVDTTGGYGYTF
CDR3nt: TGTGCCAGCAGCGTAGATACGACAGGGGGCTATGGCTACACCTTC

abundance: NA
d_gene: TRBD1
j_gene: TRBJ2-1
v_gene: TRBV10-3
CDR3aa: CAITRDRSYNEQFF
CDR3nt: TGTGCCATCACCCGGGACAGGTCCTACAATGAGCAGTTCTTC

abundance: NA
d_gene: NA
j_gene: TRBJ2-1
v_gene: TRBV28
CDR3aa: CASSLDGALDEQFF
CDR3nt: TGTGCCAGCAGTTTAGATGGGGCTCTCGATGAGCAGTTCTTC

abundance: many
d_gene: TRBD1
j_gene: TRBJ1-1
v_gene: TRBV5-1
CDR3aa: CASSQTRGSEAFF
CDR3nt: TGCGCCAGCAGTCAAACCAGGGGGTCTGAAGCTTTCTTT

abundance: few
d_gene: TRBD1
j_gene: TRBJ2-7
v_gene: TRBV27
CDR3aa: CASSFQRPGGINEQYF
CDR3nt: TGTGCCAGCAGTTTCCAAAGGCCAGGGGGCATCAACGAGCAGTACTTC

abundance: few
d_gene: TRBD1
j_gene: TRBJ1-1
v_gene: TRBV5-1
CDR3aa: CASSRTGGPNTEAFF
CDR3nt: TGCGCCAGCAGCAGAACAGGGGGCCCGAACACTGAAGCTTTCTTT

abundance: few
d_gene: TRBD1
j_gene: TRBJ1-1
v_gene: TRBV7-8
CDR3aa: CASSSGQGLMNTEAFF
CDR3nt: TGTGCCAGCAGCTCCGGACAGGGGCTCATGAACACTGAAGCTTTCTTT

abundance: NA
d_gene: NA
j_gene: TRBJ2-7
v_gene: TRBV12-5
CDR3aa: CASGGGQTYEQYF
CDR3nt: TGTGCTAGTGGGGGGGGACAGACCTACGAGCAGTACTTC

abundance: once
d_gene: TRBD1
j_gene: TRBJ1-2
v_gene: TRBV5-6
CDR3aa: CASSGDRGQGYTF
CDR3nt: TGTGCCAGCAGCGGAGACAGGGGGCAAGGCTACACCTTC

abundance: NA
d_gene: NA
j_gene: TRBJ2-1
v_gene: TRBV9
CDR3aa: CASSFGGGFNNEQFF
CDR3nt: TGTGCCAGCAGTTTTGGTGGGGGGTTTAACAATGAGCAGTTCTTC

abundance: few
d_gene: TRBD2
j_gene: TRBJ2-1
v_gene: TRBV27
CDR3aa: CASSLSQLAASYNEQFF
CDR3nt: TGTGCCAGCAGTCTCTCTCAACTAGCGGCCTCCTACAATGAGCAGTTCTTC